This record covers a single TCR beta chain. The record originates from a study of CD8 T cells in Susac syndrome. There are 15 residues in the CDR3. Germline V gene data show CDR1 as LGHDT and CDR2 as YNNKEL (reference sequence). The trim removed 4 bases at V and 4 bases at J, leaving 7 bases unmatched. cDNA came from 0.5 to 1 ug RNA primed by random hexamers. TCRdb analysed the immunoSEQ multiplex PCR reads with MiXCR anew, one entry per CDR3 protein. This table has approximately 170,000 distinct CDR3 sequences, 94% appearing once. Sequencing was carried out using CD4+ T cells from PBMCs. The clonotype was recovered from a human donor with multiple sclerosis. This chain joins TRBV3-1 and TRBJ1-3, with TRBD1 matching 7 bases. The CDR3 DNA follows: TGTGCCAGCAGCCGAGACAGGGTGGGAGGAAACACCATATATTTT. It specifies CASSRDRVGGNTIYF.